Listed below are T cell receptor beta chains from one sample, sequenced in a study of T cell repertoires in aging, cancer and after chemotherapy. TCRdb re-called the multiplex PCR reads through MiXCR, storing one row per CDR3 protein. There are 5,000 or so distinct CDR3 sequences in the sample; around 21% occur only once, and 3% to 4.5% lies in the top ten. The material sequenced was blood. The source is a human donor in good health. The donor label of this sample is uncertain. Each CDR3 is given with its conserved first and last residue. The D gene is left open where the match is weak. Clone size is shown for a subset of rows, as once, few, many or a class of expanded clone.

V,J,size,D,DNA,CDR3
TRBV18,TRBJ2-7,medium-sized,NA,TGTGCCAGCTCACGGGACGGTACGTCCTACGAGCAGTACTTC,CASSRDGTSYEQYF
TRBV19,TRBJ1-4,medium-sized,NA,TGTGCCAGTAATGAGGGGGGAAAACTGTTTTTT,CASNEGGKLFF
TRBV7-9,TRBJ2-2,NA,TRBD2,TGTGCCAGCAGCTCGTCTAGCGGGGGGGCGAACACCGGGGAGCTGTTTTTT,CASSSSSGGANTGELFF
TRBV5-5,TRBJ1-2,medium-sized,NA,TGTGCCAGCAGCTTTGGCGGACCCGGAGGGTATGGCTACACCTTC,CASSFGGPGGYGYTF
TRBV12-3/TRBV12-4,TRBJ2-4,few,TRBD1,TGTGCCAGCAGTCGAACTTTGACAGGGGATTTAGCCAAAAACATTCAGTACTTC,CASSRTLTGDLAKNIQYF
TRBV5-5,TRBJ1-4,medium-sized,NA,TGTGCCAGCAGCGGATACATTGATGAAAAACTGTTTTTT,CASSGYIDEKLFF
TRBV30,TRBJ1-2,medium-sized,TRBD1,TGTGCCACCTCCCGGGACAGAAATAACTATGGCTACACCTTC,CATSRDRNNYGYTF
TRBV6-1,TRBJ2-3,medium-sized,NA,TGTGCCAGCAGTGACGGCAGGTTGCAGACAACTCGCACAGATACGCAGTATTTT,CASSDGRLQTTRTDTQYF
TRBV5-1,TRBJ2-2,NA,TRBD1,TGCGCCAGCAGCAAGATAACAGGGGGAGGAAACACCGGGGAGCTGTTTTTT,CASSKITGGGNTGELFF
TRBV27,TRBJ2-1,NA,NA,TGTGCCAGCACCCCGGGACCTACCATCTACAATGAGCAGTTCTTC,CASTPGPTIYNEQFF
TRBV6-2/TRBV6-3,TRBJ2-1,NA,TRBD2,TGTGCCAGTCCGCCGGGCCAGCGGGAGGGCCAGGGCAATGAGCAGTTCTTC,CASPPGQREGQGNEQFF
TRBV6-6,TRBJ2-1,medium-sized,NA,TGTGCCAGCAGTCCACAGGGTAGCTCCTACAATGAGCAGTTCTTC,CASSPQGSSYNEQFF
TRBV12-3/TRBV12-4,TRBJ1-6,few,NA,TGTGCCAGCAGTTTGGGGAGGGTAGCCCTCCACTTT,CASSLGRVALHF
TRBV12-3/TRBV12-4,TRBJ2-7,medium-sized,TRBD1,TGTGCCAGCAGCACAACCGGGACAGGGAGCTACGAGCAGTACTTC,CASSTTGTGSYEQYF
TRBV5-6,TRBJ2-5,medium-sized,TRBD2,TGTGCCAGCAGCTCCGTAGCGGGGGCCCTCCAAGAGACCCAGTACTTC,CASSSVAGALQETQYF
TRBV6-2/TRBV6-3,TRBJ1-5,medium-sized,TRBD1,TGTGCCAGCAGAACCGGACAGGGTAAGGGGCCCCAGCATTTT,CASRTGQGKGPQHF
TRBV27,TRBJ1-1,medium-sized,NA,TGTGCCAGCAGTTTATACGTGAACACTGAAGCTTTCTTT,CASSLYVNTEAFF
TRBV6-5,TRBJ1-5,NA,NA,TGTGCCAGCAGTATTGGACAGTATGGGCCCCAGCATTTT,CASSIGQYGPQHF
TRBV7-6,TRBJ1-5,medium-sized,NA,TGTGCCAGCAGCTTAGCTACAGATAGCAATCAGCCCCAGCATTTT,CASSLATDSNQPQHF
TRBV7-2,TRBJ2-5,few,NA,TGTGCCAGCAGCTTAGAGGGGGGGGGGATCCCCCCAGAGACCCAGTACTTC,CASSLEGGGIPPETQYF
TRBV6-2/TRBV6-3,TRBJ2-7,once,TRBD2,TGTGCCAGCAGTTACACCATGGGGGGGGGGGGCTACGAGCAGTACTTC,CASSYTMGGGGYEQYF
TRBV19,TRBJ2-3,medium-sized,NA,TGTGCCAGTAGTGGAGGCAGGCTAAAAACTAGCACAGATACGCAGTATTTT,CASSGGRLKTSTDTQYF
TRBV12-3/TRBV12-4,TRBJ2-7,medium-sized,NA,TGTGCCAGCCGGGCATGGACTGGGGGGAACGAGCAGTACTTC,CASRAWTGGNEQYF
TRBV30,TRBJ2-5,medium-sized,NA,TGTGCCTGGAGTGTACTATTCCTAGGGGGTGAAGAGACCCAGTACTTC,CAWSVLFLGGEETQYF
TRBV12-3/TRBV12-4,TRBJ2-3,medium-sized,TRBD2,TGTGCCAGCACCCCACGCAGGTCTAGCGGGAGAGCAGATACGCAGTATTTT,CASTPRRSSGRADTQYF
TRBV12-3/TRBV12-4,TRBJ2-1,medium-sized,NA,TGTGCCAGCAGTTTTAAGGGAGAACCCCCGTACAATGAGCAGTTCTTC,CASSFKGEPPYNEQFF
TRBV5-4,TRBJ2-1,medium-sized,TRBD2,TGTGCCAGCAGCTTGGCCGTTAGCGGGGACACTGAGCAGTTCTTC,CASSLAVSGDTEQFF
TRBV19,TRBJ2-2,medium-sized,TRBD1,TGTGCCAGTAGTGGACAACAGGGGGCCGGGGAGCTGTTTTTT,CASSGQQGAGELFF
TRBV5-1,TRBJ2-7,NA,NA,TGCGCCAGCAGCCGAGGTCAGGGGCAGAACGAGCAGTACTTC,CASSRGQGQNEQYF
TRBV30,TRBJ2-7,medium-sized,NA,TGTGCCTGGACGGACTCCTACGAGCAGTACTTC,CAWTDSYEQYF